The entry below describes one T cell receptor (beta chain). Participant-given clinical history determined each cohort assignment. The repertoire was sequenced with immunoSEQ multiplex PCR; TCRdb's copy has only in-frame clones and lacks some. Counted here are 150,000 or so clones, roughly nine tenths occurring once; the ten biggest clones make up about 4%. These data are taken from a study of blood T cell repertoires in COVID-19. Study as a whole: T cells, B-cell-depleted T cells, or PBMCs provided the cDNA or gDNA that served as material.

Germline CDR1 is MNHEY and CDR2 is SVGAGI. The CDR3 length is 15 residues. V gave up 1 base and J gave up 2 bases, with 11 bases separating them. The rearrangement uses TRBV6-5 and TRBJ1-2; D perhaps matches TRBD1 (5 bases). The sequencing input was PBMCs or T cells enriched from blood (not recorded which). The receptor's source is a woman between 35 and 50 years old who had been exposed to COVID-19. This chain's CDR3 is CASSYYLDRNYGYTF. The CDR3 coding sequence is TGTGCCAGCAGTTACTACCTAGACAGAAACTATGGCTACACCTTC.